The clone carrying this T cell receptor (beta chain) has at least ten counts. Its antigen remains unidentified. Read data end 3 residues before the CDR3 end; the end is taken from the germline J gene. The data stem from a study of T cell clonality in common variable immunodeficiency. Study-wide findings and caveats: Common variable immunodeficiency TCR beta sequences reportedly had fewer deletions and N-nucleotide insertions.

Sequencing was performed with immunoSEQ multiplex PCR; in TCRdb, only in-frame clones are kept and a portion is missing. Recorded here are some 9,700 clones, none singletons. In germline, CDR1 is SGHVS, CDR2 FQNEAQ. This CDR3 has 15 residues. Trimming stripped 1 base from V and 4 bases from J, with 13 bases between. The rearrangement joins TRBV7-8 to TRBJ2-5; D is perhaps TRBD2 (6 bases). The TCR was taken from a human donor with common variable immunodeficiency. Sequenced sample: peripheral blood mononuclear cells. The CDR3 bases that were read are TGTGCCAGCAGCTTAGATCGCCAGGGAGGAGAGACC. It is translated as CASSLDRQGGET. The CDR3 in its entirety is CASSLDRQGGETQYF.